This TCR beta chain was observed in a study of PD-1 blockade in mismatch repair-deficient tumors. Study-level information: All were previously treated, progressing patients with about twelve mismatch repair-deficient cancer types.

This table comes from immunoSEQ multiplex PCR, and its TCRdb copy is limited to in-frame clones, with some not included. The sample has about 25,000 clones; around 85% are singletons. Mismatch repair deficiency was confirmed in all patients, by PCR or immunohistochemistry. TCR sequencing covered a few patients who responded to pembrolizumab. The V gene lost 0 bases and the J gene lost 9 bases, with 17 bases spanning the gap. CDR3 length equals 16 residues. Germline lookup yields CDR1 MGHRA and CDR2 YSYEKL. The study, taken as a whole, reports: Tumor-resident clones, often absent from pretreatment blood, expanded after pembrolizumab and then contracted.

Comments on this clone: Its antigen is undetermined.

The specimen was PBMCs, collected before pembrolizumab treatment. The clonotype originates from an adult with mismatch repair-deficient cancer. The chain carries TRBV4-1 and TRBJ2-2; D unresolved. DNA for the CDR3: TGCGCCAGCAGCCAAGAGCGCGGAGCTTTAGTCCGGGAGCTGTTTTTT. Translation: CASSQERGALVRELFF.